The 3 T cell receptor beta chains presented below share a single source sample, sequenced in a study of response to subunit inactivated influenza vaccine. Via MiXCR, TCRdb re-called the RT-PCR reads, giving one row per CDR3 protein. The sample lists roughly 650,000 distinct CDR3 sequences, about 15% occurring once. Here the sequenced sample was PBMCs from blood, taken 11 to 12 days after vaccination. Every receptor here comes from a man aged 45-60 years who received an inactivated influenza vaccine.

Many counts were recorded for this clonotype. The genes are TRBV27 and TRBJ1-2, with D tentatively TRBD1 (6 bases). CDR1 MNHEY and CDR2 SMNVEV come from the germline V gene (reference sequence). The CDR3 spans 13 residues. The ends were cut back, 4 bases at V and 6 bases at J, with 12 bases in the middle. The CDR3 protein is CASSYRVSHGYTF. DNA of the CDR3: TGTGCCAGCAGTTACAGGGTTTCACATGGCTACACCTTC.

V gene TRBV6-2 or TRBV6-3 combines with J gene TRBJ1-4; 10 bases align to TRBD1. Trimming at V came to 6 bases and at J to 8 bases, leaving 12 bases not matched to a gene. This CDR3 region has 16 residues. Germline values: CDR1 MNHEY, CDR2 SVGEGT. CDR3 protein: CASSSDRGRGEEKLFF. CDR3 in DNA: TGTGCCAGCAGCTCCGACAGGGGGCGAGGAGAAGAAAAACTGTTTTTT.

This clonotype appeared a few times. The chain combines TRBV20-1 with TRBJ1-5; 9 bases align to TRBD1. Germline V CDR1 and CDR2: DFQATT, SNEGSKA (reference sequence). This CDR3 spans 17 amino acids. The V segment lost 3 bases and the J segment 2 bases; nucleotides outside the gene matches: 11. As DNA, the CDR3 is TGCAGTGCTAGCCCCGGGACAGGGAATGGGGGCAATCAGCCCCAGCATTTT. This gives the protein CSASPGTGNGGNQPQHF.